A single sample is the source of the 19 T cell receptor beta chains below, sequenced in a study of T cell responses to AZD1222 COVID-19 vaccine. Libraries were prepared by immunoSEQ multiplex PCR; TCRdb keeps only in-frame clonotypes and omits some of them. The sample shows under 80,000 clones, 81% of them seen only once. Material: peripheral blood, obtained 28 days after the second AZD1222 dose. The receptors here all came from an adult who received the AZD1222 COVID-19 vaccine.

This clone showed up just a few times. This sequence joins TRBV29-1 and TRBJ2-7; 10 bases align to TRBD1. This CDR3 has 13 amino acids. The V segment lost 7 bases and the J segment 0 bases; nucleotides outside the gene matches: 3. CDR1 is SQVTM, CDR2 ANQGSEA, per germline. DNA of the CDR3: TGCAGCGGTAGGACAGGGGGCTCCTACGAGCAGTACTTC. Translated: CSGRTGGSYEQYF.

This chain joins TRBV6-4 and TRBJ2-7, with TRBD2 identical over 9 bases. There are 17 residues in the CDR3. Germline loops: CDR1 MRHNA, CDR2 SNTAGT. With 6 bases clipped from V and 6 bases from J, the junction kept 18 bases outside the gene matches. This chain's CDR3 is CASSAAGSGSRYPEQYF. CDR3 coding DNA: TGTGCCAGCAGCGCCGCGGGTAGCGGGAGCCGGTATCCCGAGCAGTACTTC.

In DNA, the CDR3 is TGTGCCAGCAGCGAAGGGCCCCTCACTGAAGCTTTCTTT. Translation gives CASSEGPLTEAFF. The J gene is TRBJ1-1, the V gene TRBV3-1 (or the pseudogene TRBV3-2), with D unresolved. Per the germline V gene, CDR1 is LGHDT and CDR2 is YNNKEL (reference sequence). Trimming took 5 bases from V and 4 from J, leaving 11 bases between them. CDR3 length: 13 residues.

The chain joins TRBV5-1 to TRBJ2-5; D unclear. The CDR3 runs 11 residues. Germline assignment: CDR1 SGHRS and CDR2 YFSETQ. V lost 2 bases and J 4 bases, leaving 3 bases between the germline ends. CDR3 protein: CASSLSETQYF. The CDR3 region has the DNA TGCGCCAGCAGCTTATCAGAGACCCAGTACTTC.

The chain recombines TRBV9 with TRBJ1-5; 8 bases match TRBD1. CDR1 and CDR2 (germline): SGDLS, YYNGEE. V was clipped by 4 bases and J by 4 bases; unmatched bases: 4. The CDR3 length is 14 residues. The CDR3 region is CASSIGQGNQPQHF. The DNA for the CDR3 is TGTGCCAGCAGCATCGGACAGGGTAATCAGCCCCAGCATTTT.

The rearrangement links TRBV28 to TRBJ1-3; D is unresolved. The germline V and J ends were trimmed by 1 base and 8 bases, with 12 bases remaining between them. Germline lookup yields CDR1 MDHEN and CDR2 SYDVKM. CDR3 size: 14 residues. The CDR3 region is CASSLFGQSYTIYF. CDR3 nucleotides: TGTGCCAGCAGTTTATTTGGGCAGAGTTACACCATATATTTT.

The sample holds a few counts of this clone. The gene calls are TRBV28 and TRBJ2-7, with D maybe TRBD2 (5 bases). V was pared by 6 bases and J by 6 bases, with 18 bases between. Germline V gene data show CDR1 as MDHEN and CDR2 as SYDVKM. The CDR3 sequence is 14 residues long. This CDR3 reads CASSSEGAAVEQYF. CDR3 sequence (DNA): TGTGCCAGCAGCTCCGAGGGAGCGGCGGTCGAGCAGTACTTC.

V gene TRBV14 combines with J gene TRBJ2-7; D remains unclear. Per germline, CDR1 SGHDN and CDR2 FVKESK. V was pared by 2 bases and J by 3 bases, with 8 bases between. The CDR3 loop spans 13 amino acids. CDR3 nucleotide sequence: TGTGCCAGCAGCCAAATAAACAGCTACGAGCAGTACTTC. It encodes CASSQINSYEQYF. The full variable domain, its missing parts supplied by reference TRBV14 and TRBJ2-7, is EAGVTQFPSHSVIEKGQTVTLRCDPISGHDNLYWYRRVMGKEIKFLLHFVKESKQDESGMPNNRFLAERTGGTYSTLKVQPAELEDSGVYFCASSQINSYEQYFGPGTRLTVT.

J is TRBJ2-2 and V is TRBV7-8; D call uncertain. V was trimmed by 2 bases and J by 5 bases, leaving 6 bases between them. Germline CDR1 and CDR2: SGHVS and FQNEAQ. The CDR3 covers 13 residues. The CDR3: CASSLLATGELFF. The CDR3 DNA follows: TGTGCCAGCAGCTTATTAGCAACCGGGGAGCTGTTTTTT. The entire variable domain, with the rest obtained from reference TRBV7-8 and TRBJ2-2, is as follows: GAGVSQSPRYKVAKRGQDVALRCDPISGHVSLFWYQQALGQGPEFLTYFQNEAQLDKSGLPSDRFFAERPEGSVSTLKIQRTQQEDSAVYLCASSLLATGELFFGEGSRLTVL.

The chain is built from TRBV28 and TRBJ1-2; 8 bases match TRBD1. The length of the CDR3 is 14 residues. The germline V gene encodes CDR1 MDHEN and CDR2 SYDVKM. V trimming: 3 bases; J trimming: 1 base; junction bases outside the gene matches: 1. The CDR3 sequence: CASSFRGLNYGYTF. The CDR3 nucleotides are TGTGCCAGCAGTTTCAGGGGGCTTAACTATGGCTACACCTTC.

The chain employs TRBV7-2 and TRBJ2-7, with 12 positions matching TRBD2. V gave up 7 bases and J gave up 5 bases; unmatched junction bases: 6. The V gene's germline CDR1 is SGHTA and CDR2 FQGNSA. This CDR3 is built from 14 residues. CDR3 nucleotide sequence: TGTGCCAGCAACCTAGCGGGAGGGCCAAACGAGCAGTACTTC. Its translation is CASNLAGGPNEQYF.

V and J are TRBV6-4 and TRBJ2-3; D could derive from TRBD1 or TRBD2 (6 bases each). The CDR3 has 16 amino acids. In germline, CDR1 is MRHNA, CDR2 SNTAGT. The V and J ends lost 3 bases and 2 bases respectively, with 15 bases between them. CDR3 bases: TGTGCCAGCAGTGAAGAGGGGGGCGTAATCACAGATACGCAGTATTTT. Encoded protein: CASSEEGGVITDTQYF.

The V and J genes are TRBV18 and TRBJ2-3; D is possibly TRBD2 (5 bases). The CDR3 consists of 16 residues. Trimming removed 3 bases at V and 1 base at J, with 14 bases between. CDR1 is KGHSH and CDR2 is LQKENI in the germline V gene. CDR3 in DNA: TGTGCCAGCTCACCGCGAGGAGGTACGGGCACAGATACGCAGTATTTT. This gives the protein CASSPRGGTGTDTQYF. The entire variable domain, with the rest obtained from reference TRBV18 and TRBJ2-3, is as follows: NAGVMQNPRHLVRRRGQEARLRCSPMKGHSHVYWYRQLPEEGLKFMVYLQKENIIDESGMPKERFSAEFPKEGPSILRIQQVVRGDSAAYFCASSPRGGTGTDTQYFGPGTRLTVL.

This clone appeared once. The chain joins TRBV11-2 to TRBJ2-5; D is possibly TRBD1 (5 bases). V gave up 5 bases and J gave up 1 base, with 26 bases separating them. Germline CDR1 and CDR2: SGHAT and FQNNGV. This CDR3 spans 19 amino acids. CDR3 amino acids: CASSPKSPDSQLFQETQYF. The CDR3 region has the DNA TGTGCCAGCAGCCCAAAATCCCCTGACAGCCAACTATTCCAAGAGACCCAGTACTTC.

This clone was observed a single time. This chain joins TRBV7-3 and TRBJ1-1; TRBD1 is a possible D gene (5 bases). V was trimmed by 5 bases and J by 4 bases, leaving 11 bases between them. Germline assignment: CDR1 SGHTA and CDR2 FQGTGA. CDR3 length: 13 amino acids. The CDR3 DNA sequence: TGTGCCAGCAGCCTCGGGGGGGGCACTGAAGCTTTCTTT. Its translation: CASSLGGGTEAFF.

The gene calls are TRBV28 and TRBJ2-5; 8 bases align to TRBD2. J lost 5 bases, V lost 6 bases, and 8 bases had no gene match. Germline V CDR1 and CDR2: MDHEN, SYDVKM. There are 14 residues in the CDR3. Here the CDR3 DNA reads TGTGCCAGCAGCCAAAGCGGGAGTCCGGAGACCCAGTACTTC. It is translated as CASSQSGSPETQYF.

V usage is TRBV28 and J usage is TRBJ1-1; 7 bases fit TRBD1. V shed 2 bases, J shed 1 base, and the junction held 1 base outside the gene matches. The CDR3 has 14 amino acids. The germline gives CDR1 MDHEN, CDR2 SYDVKM. CDR3 in amino acids: CASSLTGANTEAFF. The DNA for the CDR3 is TGTGCCAGCAGTTTAACAGGGGCGAACACTGAAGCTTTCTTT.

CDR3 nucleotide sequence: TGTGCCAGCAGCTTTGTGACAGATACGCAGTATTTT. Residues: CASSFVTDTQYF. The V call is TRBV7-6, the J call TRBJ2-3; D is unclear. Looked up from germline, CDR1 is SGHVS and CDR2 is FNYEAQ. This CDR3 comprises 12 residues. Deletions cut 3 bases from V and 3 bases from J, with 4 bases between.

CDR3 DNA: TGTGCCAGCAGCCAAGATACTAGCGGTAGAGTAGGGGAGCTGTTTTTT. It encodes CASSQDTSGRVGELFF. This chain links TRBV4-2 with TRBJ2-2; the match to TRBD2 covers 8 bases. This CDR3 region has 16 residues. Germline assignment: CDR1 LGHNA and CDR2 YNFKEQ. V shed 0 bases, J shed 8 bases, and the junction held 8 bases outside the gene matches.